This T cell receptor beta chain is from a study of shared clonotypes between healthy human individuals. Overall study: Each donor's CD8 memory used one plate, CD8 naive two, each CD4 subset three.

The method was immunoSEQ multiplex PCR; TCRdb's version includes in-frame clones alone and lacks a portion of them. Among about 2.4 million clones listed, 80% to 95% were seen once. Trimming stripped 6 bases from V and 7 bases from J, with 22 bases between. This CDR3 has 16 residues. Germline V CDR1 and CDR2: SGHTA, FQGNSA. The sample taken for sequencing was naive CD4+ T cells from PBMCs. Subset here: CD45RA+ positively selected. The gene calls are TRBV7-2 and TRBJ2-1; D remains unclear. The source is a man aged 18-30 years in good health. Some clones in this sample may be carry-over from other donors' samples. The CDR3 DNA sequence: TGTGCCAGCAGTATATTCAGCGCGCTAGAAGGGAATGAGCAGTTCTTC. Amino acids: CASSIFSALEGNEQFF.